These T cell receptor beta chains were read from a single sample in a study of immune heterogeneity within non-small cell lung tumors. TCRdb called the multiplex PCR reads again in MiXCR, with one record for every CDR3 protein. This table holds about 1,800 distinct CDR3 sequences, 48% found once. Sequencing input: lung tumor tissue. These receptors came from a man aged 55 to 69 with non-small cell lung cancer. The CDR3 runs from the conserved cysteine through the conserved F or W. Fields, in order: CDR3 protein, CDR3 DNA, V gene, J gene, clone size, D gene. D genes are given only for firm matches. Rows give clone size only sometimes, using once, few, many, or a class for an expanded clone.

CDR3 protein: CASRQDQGFQPQHF
CDR3 DNA: TGTGCCAGCAGACAAGACCAGGGGTTTCAGCCCCAGCATTTT
V gene: TRBV28
J gene: TRBJ1-5
clone size: .
D gene: .

CDR3 protein: CASNRQITNYGYTF
CDR3 DNA: TGTGCCAGCAACCGACAGATTACTAACTATGGCTACACCTTC
V gene: TRBV12-3/TRBV12-4
J gene: TRBJ1-2
clone size: .
D gene: .

CDR3 protein: CASSPSVRQRDNQPQHF
CDR3 DNA: TGCGCCAGCAGCCCAAGCGTGAGACAGCGGGACAATCAGCCCCAGCATTTT
V gene: TRBV5-1
J gene: TRBJ1-5
clone size: once
D gene: .

CDR3 protein: CASSFLSTGDIGNQPQHF
CDR3 DNA: TGTGCCAGCAGTTTTTTGTCTACAGGGGATATCGGCAATCAGCCCCAGCATTTT
V gene: TRBV28
J gene: TRBJ1-5
clone size: large
D gene: TRBD1

CDR3 protein: CATSDLRRERRYEQYF
CDR3 DNA: TGTGCCACCAGTGATTTGCGACGGGAGCGGCGCTACGAGCAGTACTTC
V gene: TRBV24-1
J gene: TRBJ2-7
clone size: .
D gene: .

CDR3 protein: CASSQDLGGTEAFF
CDR3 DNA: TGTGCCAGCAGCCAAGATCTTGGGGGGACTGAAGCTTTCTTT
V gene: TRBV4-2
J gene: TRBJ1-1
clone size: .
D gene: .

CDR3 protein: CSAISLAGRTDTQYF
CDR3 DNA: TGCAGTGCTATTTCTCTAGCGGGCCGCACAGATACGCAGTATTTT
V gene: TRBV20-1
J gene: TRBJ2-3
clone size: few
D gene: TRBD2

CDR3 protein: CSARGLRDYEQYF
CDR3 DNA: TGCAGTGCTAGAGGCCTCAGGGACTACGAGCAGTACTTC
V gene: TRBV20-1
J gene: TRBJ2-7
clone size: .
D gene: .

CDR3 protein: CASSQGTSGSYEQYF
CDR3 DNA: TGTGCCAGCAGCCAAGGGACTAGCGGATCCTACGAGCAGTACTTC
V gene: TRBV3-1
J gene: TRBJ2-7
clone size: .
D gene: TRBD2

CDR3 protein: CASTSGSPDTQYF
CDR3 DNA: TGTGCCAGTACAAGCGGGAGCCCAGATACGCAGTATTTT
V gene: TRBV19
J gene: TRBJ2-3
clone size: .
D gene: TRBD2